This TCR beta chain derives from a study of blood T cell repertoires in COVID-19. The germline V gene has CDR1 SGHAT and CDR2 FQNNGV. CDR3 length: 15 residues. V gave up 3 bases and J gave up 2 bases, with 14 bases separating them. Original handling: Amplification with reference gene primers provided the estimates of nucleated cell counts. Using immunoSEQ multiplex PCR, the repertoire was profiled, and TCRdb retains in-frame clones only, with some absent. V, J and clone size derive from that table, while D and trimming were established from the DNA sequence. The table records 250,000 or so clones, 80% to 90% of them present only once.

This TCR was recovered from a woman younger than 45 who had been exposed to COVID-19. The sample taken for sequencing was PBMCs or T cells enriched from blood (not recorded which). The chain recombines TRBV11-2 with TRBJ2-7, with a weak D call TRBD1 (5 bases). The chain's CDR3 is CASSFSRASPYEQYF. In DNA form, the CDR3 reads TGTGCCAGCAGCTTTAGCAGGGCGTCACCCTACGAGCAGTACTTC.